These T cell receptor beta chains were read from a single sample in a study of blood T cells in healthy people across ages. MiXCR, run by TCRdb on the 5' RACE reads, gives a single entry per CDR3 protein. The sample lists 780,000 or so distinct CDR3 sequences; about 61% were seen once. The sequenced sample consisted of blood. The receptors were sampled from a man in his forties in good health. Each CDR3 is given with its conserved first and last residue. D genes are given only for firm matches. Only some rows state a clone size, as once, few, many or a class for expanded clones.

D,J,V,size,CDR3,DNA
TRBD1,TRBJ1-2,TRBV6-1,.,CASSPNLQGAYGYTF,TGTGCCAGCAGCCCCAACCTACAGGGGGCCTATGGCTACACCTTC
.,TRBJ1-1,TRBV15,.,CATSRGGGAAEAFF,TGTGCCACCAGCAGAGGGGGGGGGGCGGCTGAAGCTTTCTTT
TRBD1,TRBJ2-7,TRBV29-1,.,CSVATGGPHDSTYEQYF,TGCAGCGTTGCCACAGGGGGTCCTCACGATAGTACCTACGAGCAGTACTTC
TRBD1,TRBJ1-2,TRBV25-1,.,CATTGGQGTGGYTF,TGTGCCACCACGGGGGGACAGGGGACGGGAGGCTACACCTTC
.,TRBJ2-7,TRBV2,.,CASGLGSYEQYF,TGTGCCAGCGGACTGGGCTCCTACGAGCAGTACTTC
.,TRBJ1-2,TRBV20-1,.,CSASGADGYDYTF,TGCAGTGCTAGCGGGGCCGACGGCTATGACTACACCTTC
.,TRBJ2-7,TRBV10-3,.,CAISEFYEQYF,TGTGCCATCAGTGAGTTCTACGAGCAGTACTTC
.,TRBJ2-3,TRBV24-1,.,CATRDFGATDTQYF,TGTGCCACCAGGGATTTTGGGGCCACAGATACGCAGTATTTT
.,TRBJ2-5,TRBV12-3/TRBV12-4,few,CASSKDGQETQYF,TGTGCCAGCAGCAAAGACGGACAAGAGACCCAGTACTTC
.,TRBJ1-2,TRBV28,.,CASRALGGYTF,TGTGCCAGCAGGGCGTTGGGGGGCTACACCTTC
TRBD2,TRBJ2-7,TRBV20-1,.,CSGRPHLAGGPYEQYF,TGCAGTGGGAGACCCCATCTAGCGGGAGGCCCCTACGAGCAGTACTTC
TRBD2,TRBJ2-1,TRBV5-4,.,CASSFGTSGSLDEQFF,TGTGCCAGCAGCTTCGGGACTAGCGGGAGTTTGGATGAGCAGTTCTTC
.,TRBJ1-2,TRBV7-2,.,CASSYSGASVYGYTF,TGTGCCAGCAGCTATAGTGGAGCCAGCGTCTATGGCTACACCTTC
.,TRBJ1-2,TRBV7-9,once,CASSPLRPDGYTF,TGTGCCAGCAGCCCCCTGCGTCCGGACGGCTACACCTTC
.,TRBJ2-7,TRBV27,.,CASSLGVGERRYEQYF,TGTGCCAGCAGTCTGGGGGTAGGGGAGAGGCGGTACGAGCAGTACTTC
TRBD2,TRBJ2-1,TRBV7-3,.,CASSPEGGLAGNEQFF,TGTGCCAGCAGCCCCGAGGGGGGACTAGCGGGGAATGAGCAGTTCTTC
.,TRBJ2-7,TRBV29-1,.,CSGRGTYNEQYF,TGCAGCGGGCGAGGGACCTACAATGAGCAGTACTTC
TRBD1,TRBJ2-1,TRBV2,.,CASSDFIGTAYNEQFF,TGTGCCAGCAGTGATTTCATAGGGACAGCCTACAATGAGCAGTTCTTC
.,TRBJ1-2,TRBV12-5,few,CASGLPTTGVYGYTF,TGTGCTAGTGGTTTGCCGACGACGGGAGTTTATGGCTACACCTTC
TRBD1,TRBJ2-5,TRBV4-3,.,CASSQDSAGQGETQYF,TGCGCCAGCAGCCAAGATTCGGCCGGACAGGGGGAGACCCAGTACTTC
TRBD2,TRBJ2-1,TRBV20-1,.,CSVSGSDLIYNEQFF,TGCAGCGTTAGCGGGAGCGATCTCATCTACAATGAGCAGTTCTTC
TRBD1,TRBJ2-1,TRBV7-7,.,CASSTGTGGPDEQFF,TGTGCTAGCAGCACCGGGACAGGGGGACCGGATGAGCAGTTCTTC
.,TRBJ2-7,TRBV28,.,CASSLPSGLSYEQYF,TGTGCCAGCAGTTTACCGTCAGGGCTTAGCTACGAGCAGTACTTC
TRBD2,TRBJ2-3,TRBV28,.,CASSYSSGGGTDTQYF,TGTGCCAGCAGTTATTCTAGCGGGGGGGGCACAGATACGCAGTATTTT
.,TRBJ1-2,TRBV7-9,.,CASSPGRQALYGYTF,TGTGCCAGCAGCCCCGGGCGGCAGGCCCTCTATGGCTACACCTTC
.,TRBJ1-2,TRBV2,.,CASRGDRALANYGYTF,TGTGCCAGCAGGGGTGACAGAGCGTTAGCTAACTATGGCTACACCTTC
.,TRBJ1-6,TRBV15,.,CATSRDPPQALSGCSLHF,TGTGCCACCAGCAGAGATCCCCCACAGGCCCTTTCGGGATGTTCCCTCCACTTT
.,TRBJ2-6,TRBV9,many,CASSAQSGANVLTF,TGTGCCAGCAGCGCCCAGTCTGGGGCCAACGTCCTGACTTTC
TRBD1,TRBJ2-7,TRBV5-1,.,CASSLETGGPGEQYF,TGCGCCAGCAGCTTGGAAACAGGGGGACCTGGCGAGCAGTACTTC
.,TRBJ2-6,TRBV14,many,CASSRGAGANVLTF,TGTGCCAGCAGTCGAGGGGCTGGGGCCAACGTCCTGACTTTC
.,TRBJ2-7,TRBV11-2,.,CASSHRGQDSYNEQYF,TGTGCCAGCAGCCATAGGGGCCAGGACTCCTACAACGAGCAGTACTTC
.,TRBJ1-2,TRBV5-1,.,CASVLHSIYGYTF,TGCGCCAGTGTTCTTCATTCCATCTATGGCTACACCTTC
TRBD2,TRBJ2-1,TRBV6-6,.,CASRPPGLGLNEQFF,TGTGCCAGCAGACCACCGGGACTAGGACTCAATGAGCAGTTCTTC
TRBD1,TRBJ2-1,TRBV11-3,.,CASSQGTERIYNEQFF,TGTGCCAGCAGCCAAGGGACAGAAAGGATATACAATGAGCAGTTCTTC
TRBD2,TRBJ2-6,TRBV7-2,few,CASSVTSGVSGANVLTF,TGTGCCAGCAGCGTAACTAGCGGGGTCTCTGGGGCCAACGTCCTGACTTTC
.,TRBJ2-7,TRBV12-3/TRBV12-4,.,CASSFWTVYEQYF,TGTGCCAGCAGTTTCTGGACAGTCTACGAGCAGTACTTC
TRBD1,TRBJ1-2,TRBV29-1,.,CSVATGGGYGYTF,TGCAGCGTGGCTACAGGGGGCGGCTATGGCTACACCTTC
.,TRBJ2-1,TRBV4-1,few,CASSQDPWGHYNEQFF,TGCGCCAGCAGCCAAGACCCCTGGGGTCACTACAATGAGCAGTTCTTC
.,TRBJ2-7,TRBV6-2/TRBV6-3,.,CASRGRGTPNYYEQYF,TGTGCCAGCAGAGGCCGCGGTACCCCCAACTACTACGAGCAGTACTTC
TRBD1,TRBJ2-6,TRBV7-6,few,CASSPRTGPLDGANVLTF,TGTGCCAGCAGCCCGAGGACAGGCCCGCTCGACGGGGCCAACGTCCTGACTTTC
TRBD1,TRBJ1-2,TRBV9,few,CASSVAQQGDGYTF,TGTGCCAGCAGCGTAGCTCAACAGGGGGATGGCTACACCTTC
.,TRBJ2-5,TRBV5-4,.,CASSLDPKGSIGETQYF,TGTGCCAGCAGCTTGGATCCAAAGGGGTCCATCGGGGAGACCCAGTACTTC
.,TRBJ2-7,TRBV12-3/TRBV12-4,.,CASSWGEAQYF,TGTGCCAGCAGTTGGGGGGAGGCCCAGTACTTC
.,TRBJ1-1,TRBV13,.,CASRSGDLTEAFF,TGTGCCAGCAGGTCCGGGGATCTCACTGAAGCTTTCTTT
.,TRBJ1-2,TRBV6-1,.,CASRVVYGYTF,TGTGCCAGCAGAGTGGTTTATGGCTACACCTTC